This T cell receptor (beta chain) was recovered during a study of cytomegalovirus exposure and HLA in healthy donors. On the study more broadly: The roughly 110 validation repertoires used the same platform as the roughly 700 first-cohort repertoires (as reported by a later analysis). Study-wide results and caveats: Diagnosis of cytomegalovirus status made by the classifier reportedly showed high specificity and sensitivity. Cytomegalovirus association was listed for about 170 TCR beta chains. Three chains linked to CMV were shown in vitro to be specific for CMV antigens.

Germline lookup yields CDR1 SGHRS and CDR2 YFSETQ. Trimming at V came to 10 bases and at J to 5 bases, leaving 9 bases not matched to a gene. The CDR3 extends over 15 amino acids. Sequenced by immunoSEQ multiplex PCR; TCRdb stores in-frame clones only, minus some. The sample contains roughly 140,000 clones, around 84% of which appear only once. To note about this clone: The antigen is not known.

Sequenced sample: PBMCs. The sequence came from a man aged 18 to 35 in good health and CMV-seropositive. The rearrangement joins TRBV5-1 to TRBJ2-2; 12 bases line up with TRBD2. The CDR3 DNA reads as TGCGCCTCGACTAGCGGGAGATGGCGGACCGGGGAGCTGTTTTTT. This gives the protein CASTSGRWRTGELFF.